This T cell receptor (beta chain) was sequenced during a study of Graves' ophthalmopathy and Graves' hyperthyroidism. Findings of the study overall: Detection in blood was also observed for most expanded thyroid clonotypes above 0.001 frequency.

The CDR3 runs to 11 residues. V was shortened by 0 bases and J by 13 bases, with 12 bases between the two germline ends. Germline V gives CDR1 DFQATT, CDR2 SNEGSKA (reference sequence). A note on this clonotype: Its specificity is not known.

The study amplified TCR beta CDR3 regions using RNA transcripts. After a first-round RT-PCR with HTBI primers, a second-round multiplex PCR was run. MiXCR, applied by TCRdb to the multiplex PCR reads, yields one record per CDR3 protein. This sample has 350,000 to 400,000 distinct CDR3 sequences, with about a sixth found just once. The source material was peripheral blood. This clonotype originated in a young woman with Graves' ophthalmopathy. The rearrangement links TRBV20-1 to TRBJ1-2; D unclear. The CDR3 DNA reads TGCAGTGCTAGAGATCCCTCATTTTGCACCTTC. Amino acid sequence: CSARDPSFCTF.